This is a list of T cell receptor beta chains from one sample in a study of cytomegalovirus exposure and HLA in healthy donors. Sequencing used immunoSEQ multiplex PCR; TCRdb keeps in-frame clones, though not all of them. Of around 130,000 clones in the sample, roughly 9% are singletons; the top ten hold approximately 6.6%. The sample consisted of PBMCs. These receptors all come from a woman aged 40 to 50 in good health and CMV-seropositive. CDR3s include the opening cysteine and the closing phenylalanine or tryptophan. D genes are given only for firm matches. Where a row states a size, it is once, few, many or the class of an expanded clone; other rows omit it.

clone_size,j_call,d_call,v_call,cdr3_aa,cdr3_nt
.,TRBJ1-4,TRBD1,TRBV6-6,CASSQQGATNEKLFF,TGTGCCAGCAGTCAACAGGGGGCAACTAATGAAAAACTGTTTTTT
.,TRBJ2-7,TRBD2,TRBV7-6,CASSQGLAGGLYEQYF,TGTGCCAGCAGCCAGGGACTAGCGGGGGGTTTGTACGAGCAGTACTTC
.,TRBJ1-2,TRBD1,TRBV18,CASSNRGPNYGYTF,TGTGCCAGCTCCAACAGGGGGCCTAACTATGGCTACACCTTC
.,TRBJ1-1,.,TRBV7-9,CASSLRAGRDTEAFF,TGTGCCAGCAGCTTACGTGCAGGGAGGGACACTGAAGCTTTCTTT
.,TRBJ1-1,.,TRBV6-6,CASSTDSLGLNTEAFF,TGTGCCAGCTCGACAGATTCCCTGGGGTTGAACACTGAAGCTTTCTTT
.,TRBJ2-3,TRBD2,TRBV12-5,CASGRSGGASTQYF,TGTGCTAGTGGGAGGAGCGGGGGGGCCTCTACGCAGTATTTT
.,TRBJ1-2,.,TRBV28,CASSPPIGQRYGYTF,TGTGCCAGCAGCCCCCCTATTGGACAGCGCTATGGCTACACCTTC
.,TRBJ2-2,.,TRBV28,CASSGTTVTGELFF,TGTGCCAGCAGTGGAACGACAGTGACCGGGGAGCTGTTTTTT
.,TRBJ2-3,TRBD2,TRBV28,CASNLSGGGTDTQYF,TGTGCCAGCAACTTGAGCGGGGGGGGCACAGATACGCAGTATTTT
.,TRBJ1-1,.,TRBV7-9,CASTSGMNTEAFF,TGTGCCAGCACCTCAGGTATGAACACTGAAGCTTTCTTT
.,TRBJ2-1,TRBD1,TRBV9,CASSARTGPNEQFF,TGTGCCAGCAGCGCCCGGACAGGGCCCAATGAGCAGTTCTTC
few,TRBJ1-1,.,TRBV6-1,CASSQGFRVMNTEAFF,TGTGCCAGCAGTCAAGGATTTCGGGTGATGAACACTGAAGCTTTCTTT
.,TRBJ2-7,TRBD2,TRBV9,CASSGTRSDEQYF,TGTGCCAGCAGCGGGACTAGGTCCGACGAGCAGTACTTC
few,TRBJ1-4,TRBD1,TRBV29-1,CSAGTGGGNEKLFF,TGCAGCGCCGGGACAGGGGGAGGGAATGAAAAACTGTTTTTT
few,TRBJ2-7,.,TRBV6-1,CASTSSAGGSGQYF,TGTGCCAGCACCTCTAGCGCAGGGGGGTCGGGGCAGTACTTC
.,TRBJ1-1,.,TRBV5-1,CASSFATNTEAFF,TGCGCCAGCAGCTTCGCCACTAACACTGAAGCTTTCTTT
few,TRBJ1-2,.,TRBV5-6,CASSLDRLRHYGYTF,TGTGCCAGCAGCTTGGACAGGCTACGGCACTATGGCTACACCTTC
few,TRBJ1-4,TRBD1,TRBV2,CASRGQTTNEKLFF,TGTGCCAGCAGGGGACAGACAACTAATGAAAAACTGTTTTTT
few,TRBJ1-1,.,TRBV6-1,CASSENTGAGESNTEAFF,TGTGCCAGCAGTGAGAATACAGGTGCAGGGGAGTCTAACACTGAAGCTTTCTTT
.,TRBJ1-2,.,TRBV19,CASARTEEDGYTF,TGTGCCAGTGCCCGGACAGAAGAAGATGGCTACACCTTC
.,TRBJ2-3,TRBD2,TRBV18,CASSPLGGGRDTQYF,TGTGCCAGCTCACCATTAGGCGGGGGGAGAGATACGCAGTATTTT
few,TRBJ2-1,TRBD1,TRBV6-1,CASSVGTAYNEQFF,TGTGCCAGCAGTGTCGGGACAGCTTACAATGAGCAGTTCTTC
.,TRBJ1-1,.,TRBV5-1,CASSWREGNTEAFF,TGCGCCAGCAGCTGGCGGGAAGGGAACACTGAAGCTTTCTTT
.,TRBJ2-7,TRBD1,TRBV5-4,CASSSDRGGEQYF,TGTGCCAGCAGCTCCGACAGGGGTGGCGAGCAGTACTTC
few,TRBJ1-2,.,TRBV27,CASSRYTAGDGYTF,TGTGCCAGCAGCCGATACACCGCGGGGGATGGCTACACCTTC
few,TRBJ1-5,.,TRBV5-6,CASSPAGGYQPQHF,TGTGCCAGCAGCCCCGCGGGAGGTTATCAGCCCCAGCATTTT
.,TRBJ1-1,.,TRBV6-6,CASSYSKGGAFF,TGTGCCAGCAGTTACTCGAAAGGGGGTGCTTTCTTT
.,TRBJ1-1,TRBD1,TRBV27,CASSSGTAEAFF,TGTGCCAGCAGTTCAGGGACAGCCGAAGCTTTCTTT
.,TRBJ2-7,.,TRBV19,CASSMARASYEQYF,TGTGCCAGTAGTATGGCCAGGGCCTCCTACGAGCAGTACTTC
few,TRBJ2-5,TRBD2,TRBV30,CAWSVSAGGQGTQYF,TGTGCCTGGAGTGTGTCGGCGGGGGGGCAAGGGACCCAGTACTTC
.,TRBJ2-1,TRBD2,TRBV5-1,CASSLGERGWSEQFF,TGCGCCAGCAGCTTGGGGGAGCGGGGGTGGAGTGAGCAGTTCTTC
.,TRBJ1-2,TRBD1,TRBV5-6,CASRDRAYGYTF,TGTGCCAGCAGGGACAGGGCTTATGGCTACACCTTC
few,TRBJ2-1,.,TRBV19,CASMGRKTNNEQFF,TGTGCCAGTATGGGGCGGAAAACGAACAATGAGCAGTTCTTC
.,TRBJ1-3,.,TRBV7-9,CASSLSQSGNTIYF,TGTGCCAGCAGCTTAAGCCAATCTGGAAACACCATATATTTT
.,TRBJ2-3,.,TRBV5-1,CASSLFGQASTDTQYF,TGCGCCAGCAGCTTGTTCGGCCAGGCTAGCACAGATACGCAGTATTTT